The clone carrying this T cell receptor (beta chain) was seen only a few times. Via MiXCR, TCRdb re-called the 5' RACE reads, giving one row per CDR3 protein. The sample consists of 500,000 to 600,000 distinct CDR3 sequences, around 20% of them appearing once. V lost 4 bases, J lost 1 base, and 7 bases lay in between. CDR1 and CDR2 from the germline V gene are SQVTM and ANQGSEA. The CDR3 length is 12 residues. This entry belongs to a study of identical twins. The same data also went into a second study, on T cells expressing NK-cell markers.

This chain uses TRBV29-1 with TRBJ1-1; D remains unclear. This sequence was found in a woman under 30 in good health. Sequencing input: CD4+ T cells sorted from blood. As DNA, the CDR3 is TGCAGCGTTGTAAGACAGAACACTGAAGCTTTCTTT. It encodes CSVVRQNTEAFF.